The 13 T cell receptor beta chains given below trace back to one sample, sequenced in a study of blood T cell repertoires in COVID-19. Profiling relied on immunoSEQ multiplex PCR, and the TCRdb table lists in-frame clones only, not all of them. Of roughly 230,000 clones in the sample, 80% to 85% are singletons; the top ten hold 27%. Sequences were obtained from peripheral blood. All receptors come from a man aged 35-49 years with acute or convalescent COVID-19.

The gene calls are TRBV6-2 or TRBV6-3 and TRBJ1-1, with 11 bases fitting TRBD1. Germline loops: CDR1 MNHEY, CDR2 SVGEGT. The trim removed 5 bases at V and 3 bases at J, leaving 8 bases unmatched. The CDR3 has 16 residues. The CDR3 region is CASSVAGTGGDTEAFF. The DNA for the CDR3 is TGTGCCAGCAGTGTTGCCGGGACAGGGGGTGACACTGAAGCTTTCTTT.

The genes are TRBV20-1 and TRBJ1-1, with 9 bases aligning to TRBD1. Germline CDR1 reads DFQATT; CDR2 reads SNEGSKA (reference sequence). CDR3 length: 12 residues. V trimming: 3 bases; J trimming: 11 bases; junction bases outside the gene matches: 7. Here the CDR3 DNA reads TGCAGTGCTAGTTTACAGGGGGCAAGGGCTTTCTTT. Amino acid sequence: CSASLQGARAFF.

J is TRBJ2-2 and V is TRBV6-4; TRBD1 matches 7 bases. This CDR3 region has 15 residues. The germline CDR1 and CDR2 sequences are MRHNA and SNTAGT. The V gene end was trimmed by 6 bases and the J gene end by 7 bases; junction bases not matched to a gene: 11. CDR3 region: CASSLEGQVGGELFF. In DNA, the CDR3 is TGTGCCAGCAGCTTAGAAGGACAGGTCGGCGGGGAGCTGTTTTTT.

In DNA, the CDR3 is TGTGCCAGCAGTTCCAGGGGTGAAAAACTGTTTTTT. Translating it yields CASSSRGEKLFF. The V gene is TRBV12-3 or TRBV12-4, the J gene TRBJ1-4, with D maybe TRBD1 (6 bases). The germline V and J ends were trimmed by 4 bases and 7 bases, with 7 bases remaining between them. The CDR3 totals 12 residues.

V is TRBV6-5 and J is TRBJ2-1, with 9 bases that match TRBD1. Germline trimming cut 5 bases from V and 14 bases from J; bases unmatched to any gene: 10. The germline V gene has CDR1 MNHEY and CDR2 SVGAGI. The CDR3 covers 13 residues. This chain's CDR3 is CASSQQGQGEKFF. The CDR3 DNA sequence: TGTGCCAGCAGTCAGCAGGGACAGGGAGAAAAGTTCTTC.

This clone came up once. J is TRBJ2-2 and V is TRBV2, with D hard to call. CDR3 length: 13 amino acids. Germline V gives CDR1 SNHLY, CDR2 FYNNEI. Deletions cut 1 base from V and 4 bases from J, with 4 bases between. CDR3 nucleotide sequence: TGTGCCAGCAGTGAAGAGAGCACCGGGGAGCTGTTTTTT. It encodes CASSEESTGELFF.

V is TRBV5-4 and J is TRBJ1-4, with D possibly matching TRBD1 (5 bases). V lost 0 bases and J lost 8, with 17 bases in between. Germline CDR1 reads SGHNT; CDR2 reads YYREEE (reference sequence). The CDR3 extends over 16 amino acids. In nucleotides, the CDR3 is TGTGCCAGCAGCTTGGAAATGGGCAGGGATCGGGAAAAACTGTTTTTT. Translation gives CASSLEMGRDREKLFF. Complete variable domain (other parts from reference TRBV5-4 and TRBJ1-4): ETGVTQSPTHLIKTRGQQVTLRCSSQSGHNTVSWYQQALGQGPQFIFQYYREEENGRGNFPPRFSGLQFPNYSSELNVNALELDDSALYLCASSLEMGRDREKLFFGSGTQLSVL.

The genes are TRBV10-2 and TRBJ1-2; no clear D. The V end lost 4 bases, the J end lost 1 base, and 7 bases lay between the germline ends. The CDR3 contains 13 residues. Per the germline V gene, CDR1 is WSHSY and CDR2 is SAAADI. CDR3 amino acids: CASSATGNYGYTF. CDR3 in DNA: TGCGCCAGCAGTGCAACGGGTAACTATGGCTACACCTTC.

V is TRBV12-3 or TRBV12-4 and J is TRBJ1-2; D gene uncertain. This CDR3 spans 13 amino acids. V shed 1 base and J shed 2 bases, with 5 bases lying between them. CDR3 sequence (DNA): TGTGCCAGCAGTTTAGACAACAACTATGGCTACACCTTC. This gives the protein CASSLDNNYGYTF.

This clone was observed a single time. The CDR3 here is CASSLESPGEQYF. The CDR3 coding sequence is TGCGCCAGCAGCCTGGAATCCCCGGGCGAGCAGTACTTC. V and J are TRBV4-3 and TRBJ2-7; unclear D gene. The ends were cut back, 4 bases at V and 6 bases at J, with 13 bases in the middle. CDR3 size: 13 residues. Per the germline V gene, CDR1 is LGHNA and CDR2 is YSLEER.

The gene calls are TRBV11-2 and TRBJ2-7; 11 nucleotides match TRBD2. With 0 bases clipped from V and 2 bases from J, the junction kept 6 bases outside the gene matches. Germline-derived CDR1 and CDR2 are SGHAT and FQNNGV. CDR3 length equals 17 residues. For the CDR3, the DNA is TGTGCCAGCAGCTTAGATCCCACTAGCGGGAGACCCTACGAGCAGTACTTC. Encoded protein: CASSLDPTSGRPYEQYF.

This clone has more than one count but fewer than ten. The chain combines TRBV27 with TRBJ1-2; possible D gene TRBD1, 5 bases. CDR1 MNHEY and CDR2 SMNVEV come from the germline V gene (reference sequence). V was clipped by 2 bases and J by 6 bases, with 16 bases between them. This CDR3 has 15 residues. The CDR3 region is CASSLGGGESDGYTF. The CDR3 DNA is TGTGCCAGCAGTTTAGGTGGAGGGGAGAGTGATGGCTACACCTTC.

This clone was seen once. This chain joins TRBV30 and TRBJ2-1; 13 nucleotides match TRBD2. Germline trimming cut 3 bases from V and 4 bases from J; bases unmatched to any gene: 9. Germline V gives CDR1 GTSNPN, CDR2 SVGIG (reference sequence). The CDR3 contains 17 residues. CDR3 in DNA: TGTGCCTGGAGCAGAGGGACTAGCGGGGCCGGGTACAATGAGCAGTTCTTC. Its protein product is CAWSRGTSGAGYNEQFF.